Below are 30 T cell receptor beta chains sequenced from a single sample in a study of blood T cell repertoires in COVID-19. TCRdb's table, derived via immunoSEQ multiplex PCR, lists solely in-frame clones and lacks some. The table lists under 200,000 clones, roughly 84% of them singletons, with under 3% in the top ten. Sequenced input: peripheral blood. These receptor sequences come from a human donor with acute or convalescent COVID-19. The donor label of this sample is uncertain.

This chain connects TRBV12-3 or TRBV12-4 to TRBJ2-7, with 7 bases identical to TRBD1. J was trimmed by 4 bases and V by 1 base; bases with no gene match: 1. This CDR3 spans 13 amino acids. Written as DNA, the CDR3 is TGTGCCAGCAGTTTAGAGGACAGGTACGAGCAGTACTTC. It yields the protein CASSLEDRYEQYF.

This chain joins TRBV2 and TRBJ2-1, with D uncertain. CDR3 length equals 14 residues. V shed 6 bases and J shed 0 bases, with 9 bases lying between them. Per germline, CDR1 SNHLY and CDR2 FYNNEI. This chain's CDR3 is CASSVPSSYNEQFF. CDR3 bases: TGTGCCAGCAGCGTTCCGAGCTCCTACAATGAGCAGTTCTTC.

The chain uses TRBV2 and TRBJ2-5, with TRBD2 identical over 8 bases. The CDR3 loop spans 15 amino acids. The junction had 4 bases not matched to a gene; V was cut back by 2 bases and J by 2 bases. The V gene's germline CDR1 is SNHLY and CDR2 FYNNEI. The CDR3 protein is CASSETLAAQETQYF. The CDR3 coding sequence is TGTGCCAGCAGTGAAACACTAGCGGCACAAGAGACCCAGTACTTC.

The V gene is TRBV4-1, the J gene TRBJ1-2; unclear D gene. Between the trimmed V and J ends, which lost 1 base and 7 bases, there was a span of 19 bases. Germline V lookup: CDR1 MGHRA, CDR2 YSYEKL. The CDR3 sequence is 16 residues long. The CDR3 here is CASSQGGAGSALGYTF. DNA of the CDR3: TGCGCCAGCAGCCAAGGAGGCGCTGGCAGTGCTCTTGGCTACACCTTC.

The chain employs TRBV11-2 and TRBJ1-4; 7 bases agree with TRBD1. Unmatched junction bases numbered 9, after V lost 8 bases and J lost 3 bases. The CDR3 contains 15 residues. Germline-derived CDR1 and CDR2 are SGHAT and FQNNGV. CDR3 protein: CASAKTTGSNEKLFF. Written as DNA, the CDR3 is TGTGCCAGCGCCAAAACGACAGGGTCTAATGAAAAACTGTTTTTT.

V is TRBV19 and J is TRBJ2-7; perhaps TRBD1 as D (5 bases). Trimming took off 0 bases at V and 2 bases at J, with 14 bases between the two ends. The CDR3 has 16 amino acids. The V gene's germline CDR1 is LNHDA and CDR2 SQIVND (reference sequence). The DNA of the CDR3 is TGTGCCAGTAGTATAGATCCGGGTAGGGGCCCCTACGAGCAGTACTTC. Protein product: CASSIDPGRGPYEQYF.

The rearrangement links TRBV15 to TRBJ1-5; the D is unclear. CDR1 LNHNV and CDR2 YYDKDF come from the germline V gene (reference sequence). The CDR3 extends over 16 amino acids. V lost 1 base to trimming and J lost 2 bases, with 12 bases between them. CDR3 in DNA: TGTGCCACCAGCAGAGGCCAGGCCTTCGGCAATCAGCCCCAGCATTTT. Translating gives CATSRGQAFGNQPQHF.

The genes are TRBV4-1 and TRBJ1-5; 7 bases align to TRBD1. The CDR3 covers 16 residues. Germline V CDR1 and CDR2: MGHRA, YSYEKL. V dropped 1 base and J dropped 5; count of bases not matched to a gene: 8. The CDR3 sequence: CASSQARDSLDQPQHF. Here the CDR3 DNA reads TGCGCCAGCAGCCAAGCCCGGGACAGCTTAGATCAGCCCCAGCATTTT.

DNA of the CDR3: TGTGCCAGCAGCTTAGACGCTGGCCCCCAGCATTTT. Amino acids: CASSLDAGPQHF. The V and J genes are TRBV7-9 and TRBJ1-5; D ambiguous. V was clipped by 1 base and J by 10 bases, with 8 bases between them. The germline V gene has CDR1 SEHNR and CDR2 FQNEAQ (reference sequence). This CDR3 spans 12 amino acids. The full variable domain, with the rest looked up from reference TRBV7-9 and TRBJ1-5, is DTGVSQNPRHKITKRGQNVTFRCDPISEHNRLYWYRQTLGQGPEFLTYFQNEAQLEKSRLLSDRFSAERPKGSFSTLEIQRTEQGDSAMYLCASSLDAGPQHFGDGTRLSIL.

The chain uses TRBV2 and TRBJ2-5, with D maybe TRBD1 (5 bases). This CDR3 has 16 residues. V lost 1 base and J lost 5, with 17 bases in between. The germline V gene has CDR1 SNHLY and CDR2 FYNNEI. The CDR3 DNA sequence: TGTGCCAGCAGTGAAGAAGGGGTGGCGGTATTCGAGACCCAGTACTTC. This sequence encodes CASSEEGVAVFETQYF.

Written as DNA, the CDR3 is TGTGCCAGCAGCTTAGTCCTCTGGACTAGCGGGAGGGATACGCAGTATTTT. Amino acid sequence: CASSLVLWTSGRDTQYF. The J gene is TRBJ2-3, the V gene TRBV7-2; 14 positions match TRBD2. V lost 1 base, J lost 6 bases, and 6 bases stayed unmatched. The germline V gene encodes CDR1 SGHTA and CDR2 FQGNSA. The CDR3 extends over 17 amino acids.

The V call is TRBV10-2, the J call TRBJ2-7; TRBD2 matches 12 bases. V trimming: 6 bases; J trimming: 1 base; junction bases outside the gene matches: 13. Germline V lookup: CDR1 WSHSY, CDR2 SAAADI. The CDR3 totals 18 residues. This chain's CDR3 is CASSSPGLAGWGSYEQYF. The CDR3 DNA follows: TGCGCCAGCAGCTCCCCGGGACTAGCGGGTTGGGGGTCCTACGAGCAGTACTTC.

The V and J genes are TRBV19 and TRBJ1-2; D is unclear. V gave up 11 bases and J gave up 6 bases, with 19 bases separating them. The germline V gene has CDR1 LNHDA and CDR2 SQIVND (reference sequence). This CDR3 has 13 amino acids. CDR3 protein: CASFLDTGNGYTF. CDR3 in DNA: TGTGCCTCCTTCCTGGATACCGGGAATGGCTACACCTTC.

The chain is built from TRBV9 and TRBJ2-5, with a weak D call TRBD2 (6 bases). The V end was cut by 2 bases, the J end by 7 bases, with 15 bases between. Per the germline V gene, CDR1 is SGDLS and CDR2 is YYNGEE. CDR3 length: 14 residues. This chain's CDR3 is CASSVHASGPTQYF. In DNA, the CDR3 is TGTGCCAGCAGCGTTCACGCCAGCGGGCCGACCCAGTACTTC.

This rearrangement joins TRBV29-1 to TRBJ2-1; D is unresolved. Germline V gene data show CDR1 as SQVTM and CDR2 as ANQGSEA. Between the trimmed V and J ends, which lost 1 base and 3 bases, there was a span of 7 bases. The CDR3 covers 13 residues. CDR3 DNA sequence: TGCAGCGTTGAAGGGCCAAACTACAATGAGCAGTTCTTC. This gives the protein CSVEGPNYNEQFF.

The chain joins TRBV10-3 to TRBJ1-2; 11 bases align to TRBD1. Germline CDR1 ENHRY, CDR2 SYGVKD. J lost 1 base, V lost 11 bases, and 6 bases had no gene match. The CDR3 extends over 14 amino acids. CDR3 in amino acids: CAVADRGLNYGYTF. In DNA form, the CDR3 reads TGTGCCGTTGCGGACAGGGGGCTTAACTATGGCTACACCTTC.

Here the CDR3 DNA reads TGTGCCAGCAGTGAATTTAAAGTGGGGGGGTCCTATGGCTACACCTTC. Amino acid sequence: CASSEFKVGGSYGYTF. The chain uses TRBV25-1 and TRBJ1-2; the D gene is possibly TRBD1 (5 bases). Trimming left V 1 base short and J 4 bases short, with 16 bases between. The V gene's germline CDR1 is MGHDK and CDR2 SYGVNS. The CDR3 loop spans 16 amino acids.

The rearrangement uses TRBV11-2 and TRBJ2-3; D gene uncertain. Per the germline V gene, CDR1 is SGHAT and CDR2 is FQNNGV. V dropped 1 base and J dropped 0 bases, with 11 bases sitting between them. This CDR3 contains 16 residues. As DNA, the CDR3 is TGTGCCAGCAGCTTAGGCCAAGCGTTGAGCACAGATACGCAGTATTTT. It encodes CASSLGQALSTDTQYF.

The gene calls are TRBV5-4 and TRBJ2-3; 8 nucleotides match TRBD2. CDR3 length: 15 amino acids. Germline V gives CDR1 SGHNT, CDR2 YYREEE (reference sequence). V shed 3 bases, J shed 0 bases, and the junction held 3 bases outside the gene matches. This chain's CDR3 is CASSSGGVSTDTQYF. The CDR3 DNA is TGTGCCAGCAGCTCGGGAGGGGTAAGCACAGATACGCAGTATTTT.

CDR3: CASSFEGGTLYYGYTF. The CDR3 DNA sequence: TGTGCCAGCAGTTTTGAGGGGGGGACACTTTACTATGGCTACACCTTC. The V call is TRBV11-2, the J call TRBJ1-2, with a possible D match to TRBD1 (6 bases). Deletions cut 6 bases from V and 3 bases from J, with 20 bases between. The V gene's germline CDR1 is SGHAT and CDR2 FQNNGV. CDR3 size: 16 residues.

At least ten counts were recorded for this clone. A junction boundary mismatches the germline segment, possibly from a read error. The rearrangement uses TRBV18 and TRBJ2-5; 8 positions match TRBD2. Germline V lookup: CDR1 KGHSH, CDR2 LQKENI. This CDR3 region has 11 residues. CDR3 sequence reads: CASFGGDLPHF. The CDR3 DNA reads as TGTGCCAGCTTCGGGGGGGACCTCCCCCACTTC.

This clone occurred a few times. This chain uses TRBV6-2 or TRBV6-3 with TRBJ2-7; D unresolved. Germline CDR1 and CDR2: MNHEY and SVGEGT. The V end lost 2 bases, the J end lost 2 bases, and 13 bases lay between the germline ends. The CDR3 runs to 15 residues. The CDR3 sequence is CASSYGLTDTYEQYF. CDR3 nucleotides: TGTGCCAGCAGTTACGGCTTAACCGATACCTACGAGCAGTACTTC.

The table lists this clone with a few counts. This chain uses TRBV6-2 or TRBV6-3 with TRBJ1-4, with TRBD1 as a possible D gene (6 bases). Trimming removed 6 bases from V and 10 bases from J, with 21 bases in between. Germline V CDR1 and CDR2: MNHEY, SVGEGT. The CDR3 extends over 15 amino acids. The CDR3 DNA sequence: TGTGCCAGCAGACCTCTCACAGGGCTGAGAAGAAAACTGTTTTTT. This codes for CASRPLTGLRRKLFF.

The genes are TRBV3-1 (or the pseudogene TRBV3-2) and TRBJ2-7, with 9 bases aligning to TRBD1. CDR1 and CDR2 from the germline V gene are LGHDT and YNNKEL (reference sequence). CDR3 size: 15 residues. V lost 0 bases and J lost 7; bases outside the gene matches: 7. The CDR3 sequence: CASSQDAGQGREQYF. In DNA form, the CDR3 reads TGTGCCAGCAGCCAAGATGCGGGACAGGGTAGGGAGCAGTACTTC.

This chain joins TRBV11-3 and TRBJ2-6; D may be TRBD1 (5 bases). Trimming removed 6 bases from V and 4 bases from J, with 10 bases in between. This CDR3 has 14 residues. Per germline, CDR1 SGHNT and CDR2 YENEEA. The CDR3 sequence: CASSLGAGANVLTF. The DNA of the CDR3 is TGTGCCAGCAGTCTAGGGGCCGGGGCCAACGTCCTGACTTTC.

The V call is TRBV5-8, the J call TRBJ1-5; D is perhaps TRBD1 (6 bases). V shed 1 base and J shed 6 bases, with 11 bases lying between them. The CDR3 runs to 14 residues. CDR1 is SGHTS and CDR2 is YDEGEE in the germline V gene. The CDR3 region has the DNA TGTGCCAGCAGCTTGCGAGGGGGGGTTCAGCCCCAGCATTTT. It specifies CASSLRGGVQPQHF. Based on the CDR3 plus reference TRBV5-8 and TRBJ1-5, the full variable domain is EAGVTQSPTHLIKTRGQQATLRCSPISGHTSVYWYQQALGLGLQFLLWYDEGEERNRGNFPPRFSGRQFPNYSSELNVNALELEDSALYLCASSLRGGVQPQHFGDGTRLSIL.

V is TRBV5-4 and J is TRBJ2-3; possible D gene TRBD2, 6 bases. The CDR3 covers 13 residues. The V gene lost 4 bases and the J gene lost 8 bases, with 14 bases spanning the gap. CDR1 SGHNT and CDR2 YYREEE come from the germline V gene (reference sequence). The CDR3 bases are TGTGCCAGCAGCCGGGACTTGGAGGGTACGCAGTATTTT. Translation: CASSRDLEGTQYF.

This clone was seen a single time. The CDR3 sequence: CASSFGQGVTDTQYF. The CDR3 DNA reads as TGTGCCAGCAGCTTCGGACAGGGGGTCACAGATACGCAGTATTTT. The rearrangement joins TRBV7-2 to TRBJ2-3; 10 bases fit TRBD1. This CDR3 region has 15 residues. The V gene end was trimmed by 3 bases and the J gene end by 2 bases; junction bases not matched to a gene: 2. Germline CDR1 SGHTA, CDR2 FQGNSA.

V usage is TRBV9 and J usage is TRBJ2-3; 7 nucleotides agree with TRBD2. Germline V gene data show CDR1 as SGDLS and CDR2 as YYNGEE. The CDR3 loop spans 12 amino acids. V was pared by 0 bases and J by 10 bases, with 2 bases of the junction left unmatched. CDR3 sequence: CASSVAGGAQYF. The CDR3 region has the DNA TGTGCCAGCAGCGTAGCGGGAGGAGCGCAGTATTTT.

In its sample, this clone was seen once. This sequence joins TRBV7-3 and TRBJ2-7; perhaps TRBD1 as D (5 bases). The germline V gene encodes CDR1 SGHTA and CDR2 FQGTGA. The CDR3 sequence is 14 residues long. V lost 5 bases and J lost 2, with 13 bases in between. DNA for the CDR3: TGTGCCAGCAGCACCGCAGGGCCCCCCTACGAGCAGTACTTC. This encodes CASSTAGPPYEQYF.